The present TCR beta chain was sequenced within a study of blood T cell repertoires in COVID-19. Study overall: Some COVID-19 samples were acute and others convalescent; all came from the United States, Italy and Spain. T cells, B-cell-depleted T cells, or PBMCs supplied cDNA or gDNA.

How the authors handled the data: Amplification of reference gene primers provided the estimated nucleated cell counts. The method was immunoSEQ multiplex PCR; TCRdb's version includes in-frame clones alone and lacks a portion of them. V and J calls plus clone size are reproduced from that table; the DNA served to infer D and trimming. Altogether 200,000 to 250,000 clones are present, more than 70% being singletons, with the ten largest covering around 3.3%. The CDR3 consists of 15 residues. CDR1 and CDR2 (germline): KGHDR, SFDVKD. Trimming cost V 3 bases and J 10 bases, with 19 bases left between them.

This rearrangement joins TRBV24-1 to TRBJ2-3, with D possibly TRBD2 on 5 matching bases. The sequenced sample consisted of peripheral blood. The clonotype comes from a woman aged 80 or over with acute or convalescent COVID-19. The CDR3 loop is CATSDPRVPWGAQYF. As DNA, the CDR3 is TGTGCCACCAGTGATCCCCGGGTGCCCTGGGGAGCGCAGTATTTT.